This T cell receptor (beta chain) was sequenced for a study of cytomegalovirus exposure and HLA in healthy donors. Study details: The Caucasian-associated ancestry cluster contained around four fifths of the approximately 410 genotyped donors. Study conclusions and caveats: Presence/absence analyses took donor sequencing depth as roughly uniform. The listing of 150 or so TCR beta chains classed them as cytomegalovirus-associated.

This clone appeared once. What it binds is unknown. The PCR was carried out with 60 Vbeta primers and 13 Jbeta primers. Here immunoSEQ multiplex PCR was the method, and the copy in TCRdb shows in-frame clones only, minus some. Of approximately 240,000 clones listed, around 89% are singletons. Germline-derived CDR1 and CDR2 are SGDLS and YYNGEE. V gave up 3 bases and J gave up 4 bases; unmatched junction bases: 7. The length of the CDR3 is 16 residues. The material sequenced was PBMCs. This receptor was obtained from a woman aged 18-29 years in good health and CMV-seronegative. J is TRBJ2-1 and V is TRBV9; 10 bases are a match to TRBD2. The CDR3 DNA is TGTGCCAGCAGCGCCGGGACGACTAGCGGGTACAATGAGCAGTTCTTC. As protein: CASSAGTTSGYNEQFF.